The 27 T cell receptor beta chains reported below all come from one sample, sequenced in a study of response to subunit inactivated influenza vaccine. TCRdb reprocessed the RT-PCR reads with MiXCR, giving one entry per CDR3 protein. The profile shows 550,000 to 600,000 distinct CDR3 sequences, approximately 10% of them singletons. The source was PBMCs from blood, collected on the day of vaccination. The receptors originated from a man aged 45 to 65 who received an inactivated influenza vaccine.

With regard to this clonotype: Because the CDR3 is missing its conserved closing phenylalanine or tryptophan, this is likely a read error. The chain couples TRBV12-3 or TRBV12-4 to TRBJ1-3; TRBD1 aligns across 10 bases. The CDR3 extends over 16 amino acids. V shed 0 bases and J 4 bases; nucleotides not matched to a gene: 3. The CDR3 region is CASSLAGQGNGNTIYV. CDR3 bases: TGTGCCAGCAGTTTAGCGGGACAGGGGAACGGAAACACCATATATGTT.

This clonotype was counted between two and nine times. The chain links TRBV5-1 to TRBJ2-3, with 13 positions matching TRBD2. The CDR3 consists of 17 residues. Trimming removed 2 bases from V and 2 bases from J; junction bases left unmatched: 5. CDR1 is SGHRS, CDR2 YFSETQ, per germline. CDR3 DNA: TGCGCCAGCAGCTTTGGGACTAGCGGGATTAACACAGATACGCAGTATTTT. Encoded protein: CASSFGTSGINTDTQYF.

There are a few counts of this clonotype. This chain connects TRBV5-1 to TRBJ2-2; 8 bases are a match to TRBD2. CDR1 and CDR2 (germline): SGHRS, YFSETQ. Unmatched junction bases numbered 6, after V lost 4 bases and J lost 4 bases. The CDR3 is 15 residues long. In nucleotides, the CDR3 is TGCGCCAGCAGCGAAAGCGGGGGAGTCACCGGGGAGCTGTTTTTT. Translation: CASSESGGVTGELFF.

This clonotype was recorded a few times. The rearrangement joins TRBV7-2 to TRBJ2-7; 10 bases match TRBD1. Germline V gene lookup returns CDR1 SGHTA and CDR2 FQGNSA. Trimming at V came to 0 bases and at J to 3 bases, leaving 5 bases not matched to a gene. This CDR3 has 16 amino acids. Here the CDR3 DNA reads TGTGCCAGCAGCTTAGCACCGGGACAGGGGCACTACGAGCAGTACTTC. It translates to CASSLAPGQGHYEQYF.

The gene calls are TRBV6-1 and TRBJ1-2; 7 bases align to TRBD1. Germline V gene sequence: CDR1 MNHNS, CDR2 SASEGT. The CDR3 runs to 13 residues. The junction had 8 bases not matched to a gene; V was cut back by 8 bases and J by 5 bases. The CDR3 DNA reads TGTGCCAGCGGCCAGGGGGGGCAGTATGGCTACACCTTC. Residues: CASGQGGQYGYTF.

This clonotype was seen many times. The CDR3: CASSIPGRPEQYF. The CDR3 DNA is TGTGCCAGTAGTATTCCTGGACGCCCAGAGCAGTACTTC. The chain is built from TRBV19 and TRBJ2-7; D call uncertain. This CDR3 has 13 residues. The germline V and J ends were trimmed by 3 bases and 7 bases, with 13 bases remaining between them. The V gene's germline CDR1 is LNHDA and CDR2 SQIVND (reference sequence).

This chain joins TRBV27 and TRBJ2-5, with TRBD1 identical over 7 bases. The V segment lost 4 bases and the J segment 5 bases; nucleotides outside the gene matches: 10. The CDR3 extends over 15 amino acids. Germline V gives CDR1 MNHEY, CDR2 SMNVEV (reference sequence). CDR3 coding DNA: TGTGCCAGCAGTTCCAGAAGGGGGCTCGATGAGACCCAGTACTTC. This gives the protein CASSSRRGLDETQYF.

This chain links TRBV5-1 with TRBJ1-6; D ambiguous. Germline-derived CDR1 and CDR2 are SGHRS and YFSETQ. There are 15 residues in the CDR3. V gave up 1 base and J gave up 8 bases, with 13 bases separating them. CDR3 DNA: TGCGCCAGCAGCTTGTCTGCAGGTTTGGATTCACCCCTCCACTTT. Its translation: CASSLSAGLDSPLHF.

The sample holds many counts of this clonotype. The genes are TRBV29-1 and TRBJ2-1; TRBD2 is a possible D gene (6 bases). From germline, CDR1 is SQVTM and CDR2 ANQGSEA. The CDR3 is 12 residues long. CDR3 in amino acids: CGGSSSYNEQFF. In DNA, the CDR3 is TGCGGGGGGTCCAGCTCCTACAATGAGCAGTTCTTC.

The genes are TRBV28 and TRBJ1-5; D perhaps matches TRBD1 (6 bases). CDR3 size: 16 residues. CDR1 MDHEN and CDR2 SYDVKM come from the germline V gene. V lost 3 bases to trimming and J lost 4 bases, with 16 bases between them. The DNA for the CDR3 is TGTGCCAGCAGTTTTCCCCAGGGGCTGGGTAATCAGCCCCAGCATTTT. It encodes CASSFPQGLGNQPQHF.

This clonotype was observed at least ten times. The CDR3 loop reads CASSERSADEKLFF. The CDR3 DNA reads TGTGCCAGCAGTGAAAGGAGTGCAGATGAAAAACTGTTTTTT. The V gene is TRBV25-1, the J gene TRBJ1-4; D remains ambiguous. V was trimmed by 2 bases and J by 6 bases, leaving 10 bases between them. Per the germline V gene, CDR1 is MGHDK and CDR2 is SYGVNS. The CDR3 has 14 amino acids.

The table lists this clonotype with a few counts. A much bigger clone sits one base away, suggesting this may be a read error. V gene TRBV4-3 combines with J gene TRBJ2-2; D call uncertain. Germline CDR1 reads LGHNA; CDR2 reads YSLEER. The CDR3 totals 16 residues. V lost 1 base and J lost 6, with 15 bases in between. The CDR3: CASSQVTYSTPGELFF. In nucleotides, the CDR3 is TGCGCCAGCAGCCAAGTCACCTATTCCACCCCCGGGGAGCTGTTTTTT.

This clonotype was picked up a small number of times. J is TRBJ2-5 and V is TRBV6-6; weak D call: TRBD2 (5 bases). Trimming took 7 bases from V and 5 from J, leaving 14 bases between them. The CDR3 extends over 13 amino acids. The germline gives CDR1 MNHNY, CDR2 SVGAGI (reference sequence). In nucleotides, the CDR3 is TGTGCCAGCATTTCGGACTTGGGGGAGACCCAGTACTTC. Translating it yields CASISDLGETQYF.

The chain recombines TRBV7-9 with TRBJ2-5, with D uncertain. The V gene lost 5 bases and the J gene lost 1 base, with 11 bases spanning the gap. The germline gives CDR1 SEHNR, CDR2 FQNEAQ (reference sequence). CDR3 length: 14 residues. The CDR3 nucleotides are TGTGCCAGCAGCGCCGCGAGGTTCCAAGAGACCCAGTACTTC. Amino acids: CASSAARFQETQYF. The full variable domain, its missing parts supplied by reference TRBV7-9 and TRBJ2-5, is DTGVSQNPRHKITKRGQNVTFRCDPISEHNRLYWYRQTLGQGPEFLTYFQNEAQLEKSRLLSDRFSAERPKGSFSTLEIQRTEQGDSAMYLCASSAARFQETQYFGPGTRLLVL.

This clonotype occurred a few times. V gene TRBV25-1 combines with J gene TRBJ2-2; D possibly uses TRBD1 or TRBD2 (5 bases each). The germline V gene encodes CDR1 MGHDK and CDR2 SYGVNS. Trimming left V 3 bases short and J 4 bases short, with 12 bases between. This CDR3 has 15 amino acids. The CDR3 DNA sequence: TGTGCCAGCAGTGAGTCCAGAGGGGTCACCGGGGAGCTGTTTTTT. Translation gives CASSESRGVTGELFF. Full variable domain (rest looked up from reference TRBV25-1 and TRBJ2-2): EADIYQTPRYLVIGTGKKITLECSQTMGHDKMYWYQQDPGMELHLIHYSYGVNSTEKGDLSSESTVSRIRTEHFPLTLESARPSHTSQYLCASSESRGVTGELFFGEGSRLTVL.

Only a few counts were recorded for this clonotype. Here the CDR3 DNA reads TGTGCCAGCAGCCAAGCCTTAGATGTACGCTCCTACAATGAGCAGTTCTTC. Amino acid sequence: CASSQALDVRSYNEQFF. The chain joins TRBV3-1 to TRBJ2-1; D remains unclear. This CDR3 region has 17 residues. Germline V CDR1 and CDR2: LGHDT, YNNKEL (reference sequence). Between the trimmed V and J ends, which lost 1 base and 0 bases, there was a span of 13 bases.

The J gene is TRBJ2-5, the V gene TRBV20-1; 9 bases agree with TRBD1. V was pared by 3 bases and J by 0 bases, with 5 bases of the junction left unmatched. CDR1 and CDR2 (germline): DFQATT, SNEGSKA (reference sequence). CDR3 size: 15 residues. Here the CDR3 reads CSASPTGGNQETQYF. Here the CDR3 DNA reads TGCAGTGCTAGTCCGACAGGGGGTAACCAAGAGACCCAGTACTTC.

The V gene is TRBV30, the J gene TRBJ1-2; D is perhaps TRBD1 (5 bases). Germline-derived CDR1 and CDR2 are GTSNPN and SVGIG (reference sequence). The CDR3 contains 13 residues. Trimming cost V 5 bases and J 3 bases, with 13 bases left between them. CDR3 loop: CAWDSGLDYGYTF. DNA of the CDR3: TGTGCCTGGGATTCGGGACTGGACTATGGCTACACCTTC. The full variable domain, rest sourced from reference TRBV30 and TRBJ1-2, is SQTIHQWPATLVQPVGSPLSLECTVEGTSNPNLYWYRQAAGRGLQLLFYSVGIGQISSEVPQNLSASRPQDRQFILSSKKLLLSDSGFYLCAWDSGLDYGYTFGSGTRLTVV.

This clonotype was recorded many times. This chain links TRBV20-1 with TRBJ1-2; D remains unclear. The CDR3 loop spans 12 amino acids. Trimming took 3 bases from V and 4 from J, leaving 9 bases between them. Per the germline V gene, CDR1 is DFQATT and CDR2 is SNEGSKA (reference sequence). The CDR3, as DNA: TGCAGTGCTAGTCCTGTGGGCTATGGCTACACCTTC. It translates to CSASPVGYGYTF.

This rearrangement joins TRBV4-1 to TRBJ2-7; 8 bases are a match to TRBD1. Germline values: CDR1 MGHRA, CDR2 YSYEKL. The CDR3 runs 16 residues. J gave up 4 bases and V 0 bases, and 8 bases lay outside the gene matches. The CDR3 protein is CASSQDRQGFSYEQYF. The CDR3 DNA follows: TGCGCCAGCAGCCAAGATCGACAGGGGTTTTCATACGAGCAGTACTTC.

This clonotype was seen only a few times. The V gene is TRBV15, the J gene TRBJ1-4; TRBD1 agrees at 7 bases. The CDR3 runs 14 residues. Germline-derived CDR1 and CDR2 are LNHNV and YYDKDF (reference sequence). The J segment lost 6 bases and the V segment lost 4 bases, leaving 5 bases of the junction unmatched. The CDR3 nucleotides read TGTGCCACCAGCAAGGACAGGATGTATGAAAAACTGTTTTTT. This encodes CATSKDRMYEKLFF.

This clonotype was counted ten times or more. The chain joins TRBV6-2 or TRBV6-3 to TRBJ1-1; D ambiguous. The length of the CDR3 is 11 residues. The V end lost 6 bases, the J end lost 5 bases, and 7 bases lay between the germline ends. The V gene's germline CDR1 is MNHEY and CDR2 SVGEGT. CDR3 protein: CASRAGTEAFF. The CDR3 nucleotides read TGTGCCAGCAGGGCCGGGACTGAAGCTTTCTTT.

Many counts were recorded for this clonotype. V gene TRBV7-8 combines with J gene TRBJ2-7; possible D gene TRBD2, 5 bases. The V gene lost 1 base and the J gene lost 2 bases, with 21 bases spanning the gap. Germline V lookup: CDR1 SGHVS, CDR2 FQNEAQ. This CDR3 spans 18 amino acids. This chain's CDR3 is CASSLVTLSVRRTYEQYF. CDR3 DNA: TGTGCCAGCAGCTTAGTTACACTAAGTGTCAGGAGGACCTACGAGCAGTACTTC.

The CDR3 nucleotides are TGTGCCAGCCGGGGGGGACCGGGGAAACTGTTTTTT. Translating it yields CASRGGPGKLFF. The chain employs TRBV6-5 and TRBJ1-4, with TRBD1 as a possible D gene (5 bases). There are 12 residues in the CDR3. Trimming removed 8 bases at V and 11 bases at J, with 15 bases between. The V gene's germline CDR1 is MNHEY and CDR2 SVGAGI.

V usage is TRBV4-1 and J usage is TRBJ1-5, with no clear D. CDR1 is MGHRA and CDR2 is YSYEKL in the germline V gene. The CDR3 loop spans 15 amino acids. V was pared by 0 bases and J by 4 bases, with 10 bases between. DNA of the CDR3: TGCGCCAGCAGCCAAGATTTTAGGCAGAATCAGCCCCAGCATTTT. Residues: CASSQDFRQNQPQHF.

This clonotype came up a few times. The chain uses TRBV19 and TRBJ2-3; unclear D gene. The CDR3 loop spans 14 amino acids. Per the germline V gene, CDR1 is LNHDA and CDR2 is SQIVND (reference sequence). V shed 5 bases and J shed 5 bases, with 14 bases lying between them. CDR3 residues: CASSPETSRDTQYF. CDR3 nucleotide sequence: TGTGCCAGTAGTCCCGAGACTTCACGAGATACGCAGTATTTT.

In this sample, this clonotype turned up a few times. V is TRBV20-1 and J is TRBJ2-3; D call uncertain. This CDR3 region has 12 residues. V gave up 5 bases and J gave up 3 bases, with 9 bases separating them. Germline V gives CDR1 DFQATT, CDR2 SNEGSKA (reference sequence). The CDR3 bases are TGCAGTGCTGGGCCAAAGACAGATACGCAGTATTTT. It codes for CSAGPKTDTQYF.